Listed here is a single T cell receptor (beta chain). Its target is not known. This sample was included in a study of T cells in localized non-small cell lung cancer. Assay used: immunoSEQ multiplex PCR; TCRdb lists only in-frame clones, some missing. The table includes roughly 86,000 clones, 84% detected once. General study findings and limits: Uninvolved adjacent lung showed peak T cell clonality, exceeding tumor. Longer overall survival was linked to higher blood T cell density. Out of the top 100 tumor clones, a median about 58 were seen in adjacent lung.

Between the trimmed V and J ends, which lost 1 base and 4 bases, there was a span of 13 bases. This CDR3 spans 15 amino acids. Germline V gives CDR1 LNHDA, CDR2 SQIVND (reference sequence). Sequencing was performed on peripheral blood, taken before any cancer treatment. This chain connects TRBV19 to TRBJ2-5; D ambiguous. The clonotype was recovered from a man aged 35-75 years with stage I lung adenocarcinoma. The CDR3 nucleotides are TGTGCCAGTAGTATAGGTCAAGGGTATGGAGAGACCCAGTACTTC. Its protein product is CASSIGQGYGETQYF.